This T cell receptor beta chain is from a study of T cell changes during pregnancy in multiple sclerosis. The CDR3 contains 16 residues. CDR1 SGHRS and CDR2 YFSETQ come from the germline V gene. Clones were read by immunoSEQ multiplex PCR, and TCRdb kept only the in-frame ones, dropping some. The data contain some 10,000 clones, around 88% of them seen just once; the ten biggest clones take up less than 6.5%. This clone appeared once. One end of the junction fails to match germline, which may point to a read error. This CDR3 is also generated by other DNA sequences in the sample. Sequenced here: CD8+ T cells from peripheral blood mononuclear cells, sampled in the first trimester of pregnancy. The chain joins TRBV5-1 to TRBJ2-2, with D perhaps matching TRBD1 (6 bases). The source of this sequence is a female donor in good health, enrolled as a control in a pregnancy study. The CDR3: CASSLAFTGPTGELFF. Written as DNA, the CDR3 is TGCGCCAGCAGCTTGGCCTTTACAGGGCCCACCGGGGAGTTGTTTTTT.